The TCR beta chain under discussion was sequenced for a study of PD-1 blockade in classical Hodgkin lymphoma. This CDR3 region has 13 residues. CDR1 is SGHNT and CDR2 is YYREEE in the germline V gene (reference sequence). Trimming took 4 bases from V and 7 from J; bases not matched to a gene: 5. Time point: cycle 4 day 1 (C4D1), after 6 weeks of nivolumab. Every patient relapsed after autologous stem cell transplantation, and brentuximab vedotin exposure varied. This table comes from immunoSEQ multiplex PCR, and its TCRdb copy is limited to in-frame clones, with some not included. The sample carries fewer than 30,000 clones, about 72% recorded once.

The sequence came from a human donor with classical Hodgkin lymphoma. The J gene is TRBJ2-1, the V gene TRBV5-4; 7 bases are shared with TRBD1. Source: peripheral blood mononuclear cells (PBMCs), taken before the fourth cycle of nivolumab. CDR3 amino acids: CASSRRQGNEQFF. The DNA of the CDR3 is TGTGCCAGCAGCCGTCGACAGGGAAATGAGCAGTTCTTC.